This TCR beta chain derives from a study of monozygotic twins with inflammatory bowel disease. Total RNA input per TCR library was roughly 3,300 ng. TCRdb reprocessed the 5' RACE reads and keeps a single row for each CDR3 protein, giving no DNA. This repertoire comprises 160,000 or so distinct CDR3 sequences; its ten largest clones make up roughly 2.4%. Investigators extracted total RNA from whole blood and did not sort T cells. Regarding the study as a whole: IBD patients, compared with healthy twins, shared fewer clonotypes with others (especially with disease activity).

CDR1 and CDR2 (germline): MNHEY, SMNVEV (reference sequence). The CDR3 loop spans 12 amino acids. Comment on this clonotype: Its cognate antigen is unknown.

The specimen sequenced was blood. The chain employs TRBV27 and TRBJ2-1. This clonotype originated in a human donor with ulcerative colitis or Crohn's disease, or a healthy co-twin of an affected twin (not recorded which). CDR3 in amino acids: CASSRRDTQQFF.